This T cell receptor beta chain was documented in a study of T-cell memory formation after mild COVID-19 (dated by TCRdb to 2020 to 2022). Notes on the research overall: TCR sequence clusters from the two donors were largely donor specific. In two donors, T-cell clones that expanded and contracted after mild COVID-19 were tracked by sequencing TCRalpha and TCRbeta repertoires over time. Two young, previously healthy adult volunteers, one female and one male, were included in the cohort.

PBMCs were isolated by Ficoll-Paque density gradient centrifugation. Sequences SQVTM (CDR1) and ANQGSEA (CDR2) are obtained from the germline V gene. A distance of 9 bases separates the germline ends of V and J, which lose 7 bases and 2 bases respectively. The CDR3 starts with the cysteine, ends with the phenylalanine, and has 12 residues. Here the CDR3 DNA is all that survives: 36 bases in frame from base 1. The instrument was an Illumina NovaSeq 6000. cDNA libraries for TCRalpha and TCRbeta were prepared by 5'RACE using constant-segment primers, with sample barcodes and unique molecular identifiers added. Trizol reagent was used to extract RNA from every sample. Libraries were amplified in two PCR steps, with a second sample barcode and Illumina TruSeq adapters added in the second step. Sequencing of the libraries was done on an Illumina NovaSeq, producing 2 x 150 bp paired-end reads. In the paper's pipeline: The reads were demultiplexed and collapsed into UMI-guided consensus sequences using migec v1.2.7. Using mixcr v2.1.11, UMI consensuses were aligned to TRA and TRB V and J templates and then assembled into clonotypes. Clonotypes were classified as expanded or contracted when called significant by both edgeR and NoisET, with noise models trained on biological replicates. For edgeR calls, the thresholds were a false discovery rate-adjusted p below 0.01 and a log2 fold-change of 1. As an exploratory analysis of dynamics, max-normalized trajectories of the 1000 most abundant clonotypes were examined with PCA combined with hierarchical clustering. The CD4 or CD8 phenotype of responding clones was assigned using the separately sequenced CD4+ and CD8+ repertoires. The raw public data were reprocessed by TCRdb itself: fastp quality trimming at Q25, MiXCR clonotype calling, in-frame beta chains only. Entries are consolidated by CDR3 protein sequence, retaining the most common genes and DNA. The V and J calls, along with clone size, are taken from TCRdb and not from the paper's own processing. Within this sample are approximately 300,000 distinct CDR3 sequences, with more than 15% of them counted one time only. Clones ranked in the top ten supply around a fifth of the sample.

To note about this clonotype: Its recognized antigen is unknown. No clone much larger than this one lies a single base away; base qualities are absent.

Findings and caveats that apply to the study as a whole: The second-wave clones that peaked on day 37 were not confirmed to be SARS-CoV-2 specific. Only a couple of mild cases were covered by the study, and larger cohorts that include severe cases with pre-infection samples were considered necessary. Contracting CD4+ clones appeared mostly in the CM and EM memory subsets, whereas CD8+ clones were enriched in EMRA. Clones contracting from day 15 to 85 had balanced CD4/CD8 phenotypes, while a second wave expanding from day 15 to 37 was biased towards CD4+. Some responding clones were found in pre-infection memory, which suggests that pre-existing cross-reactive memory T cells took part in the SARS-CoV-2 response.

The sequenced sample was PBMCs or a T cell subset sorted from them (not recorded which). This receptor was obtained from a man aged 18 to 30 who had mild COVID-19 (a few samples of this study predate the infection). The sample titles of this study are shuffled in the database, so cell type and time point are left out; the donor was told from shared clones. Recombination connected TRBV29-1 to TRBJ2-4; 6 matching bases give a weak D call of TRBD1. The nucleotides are TGCAGCGCAACAGGGCCCAAAAACATTCAGTACTTC. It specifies CSATGPKNIQYF. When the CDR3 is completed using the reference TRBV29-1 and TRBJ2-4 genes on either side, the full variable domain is SAVISQKPSRDICQRGTSLTIQCQVDSQVTMMFWYRQQPGQSLTLIATANQGSEATYESGFVIDKFPISRPNLTFSTLTVSNMSPEDSSIYLCSATGPKNIQYFGAGTRLSVL.